A selection of T cell receptor beta chains follows, all from one sample in a study of T cell changes during pregnancy in multiple sclerosis. This table comes from immunoSEQ multiplex PCR, and its TCRdb copy is limited to in-frame clones, with some not included. The table shows fewer than 140,000 clones, with about 89% occurring only once. This specimen was peripheral blood, taken before pregnancy. The receptor source for this set is a female donor with multiple sclerosis, enrolled in a pregnancy study. The CDR3 runs from the conserved cysteine through the conserved F or W. Each record gives: V gene, J gene, D gene, clone size, CDR3 DNA, CDR3 protein. D genes are given only for firm matches. Some rows have no size entry. The others give once, few or many, or a class for an expanded clone.

TRBV30,TRBJ1-2,.,few,TGTGCCTGGAGTGTTCAGGGCAGCTATGGCTACACCTTC,CAWSVQGSYGYTF
TRBV6-5,TRBJ1-2,TRBD1,once,TGTGCCAGCAGTGATTGGACAGGGGAAGGCTACACCTTC,CASSDWTGEGYTF
TRBV5-5,TRBJ2-6,TRBD1,.,TGTGCCAGCAGCCTAGACAGGGGGCGAACTCCATCCTCTGGGGCCAACGTCCTGACTTTC,CASSLDRGRTPSSGANVLTF
TRBV6-5,TRBJ1-1,.,.,TGTGCCAGCAGGATGGACAGTAACACTGAAGCTTTCTTT,CASRMDSNTEAFF
TRBV6-6,TRBJ1-5,.,.,TGTGCCAGCAGTTACTCGAAGAGCCCAAATCAGCCCCAGCATTTT,CASSYSKSPNQPQHF
TRBV9,TRBJ1-4,.,.,TGTGCCAGCAGCGTAGCGGGAGCAGGGAGTAATGAAAAACTGTTTTTT,CASSVAGAGSNEKLFF
TRBV29-1,TRBJ2-5,.,.,TGCAGCACCGCTGGGCTTCAAGAGACCCAGTACTTC,CSTAGLQETQYF
TRBV29-1,TRBJ2-1,TRBD1,.,TGCAGCGTTGAGGGACAGGGAAGAAATGAGCAGTTCTTC,CSVEGQGRNEQFF
TRBV9,TRBJ2-3,TRBD2,.,TGTGCCAGCAGCGTCTCAAGCAGAGCGGGAGCCACAGATACGCAGTATTTT,CASSVSSRAGATDTQYF
TRBV19,TRBJ2-5,TRBD2,.,TGTGCCAGTAGTAGGGGGACTAGCGGGAGCTTCCAAGAGACCCAGTACTTC,CASSRGTSGSFQETQYF
TRBV28,TRBJ2-7,.,once,TGTGCCAGCAGTTTATTGCAGGGCGAGCAGTACTTC,CASSLLQGEQYF
TRBV11-2,TRBJ1-1,.,.,TGTGCCAGCAGCGTCGACAGGAACACTGAAGCTTTCTTT,CASSVDRNTEAFF
TRBV15,TRBJ1-2,TRBD1,.,TGTGCCACCAGCAGACGGGACAGGGGAGCCCCCTATGGCTACACCTTC,CATSRRDRGAPYGYTF
TRBV6-1,TRBJ1-5,.,.,TGTGCCAGCAGTGAAGGGAGAAATCAGCCCCAGCATTTT,CASSEGRNQPQHF
TRBV7-9,TRBJ1-5,TRBD1,medium-sized,TGTGCCAGCAGCCCGACAGGGGCCGGGGATCAGCCCCAGCATTTT,CASSPTGAGDQPQHF
TRBV7-2,TRBJ2-1,TRBD2,.,TGTGCCAGCAGCCCACTAACCTCGGCGGGAGGTGGTTTAGATGAGCAGTTCTTC,CASSPLTSAGGGLDEQFF
TRBV7-8,TRBJ2-4,.,.,TGTGCCAGCAGCCTATATGACAGGGCCAAAAACATTCAGTACTTC,CASSLYDRAKNIQYF
TRBV19,TRBJ1-2,TRBD1,.,TGTGCCAGTAGACTCGGGACAGCTTATTATGGCTACACCTTC,CASRLGTAYYGYTF
TRBV28,TRBJ2-7,TRBD1,.,TGTGCCAGCCGTCCAGGGGGCATCTACGAGCAGTACTTC,CASRPGGIYEQYF
TRBV6-5,TRBJ2-5,TRBD1,.,TGTGCCAGCAGTAAGACAGGGGATCCACAAGAGACCCAGTACTTC,CASSKTGDPQETQYF
TRBV5-4,TRBJ1-2,TRBD1,.,TGTGCCAGCAGCCCCCTTTTGAATCCGGGACAGGGTGTCGGCTACACCTTC,CASSPLLNPGQGVGYTF
TRBV7-2,TRBJ2-5,.,.,TGTGCCAGCAGCTTAGAGCCACAGGGAGGGGAGACCCAGTACTTC,CASSLEPQGGETQYF
TRBV5-6,TRBJ1-1,.,.,TGTGCCAGCAGCTTGTTGGGGGCCGCGATGAACACTGAAGCTTTCTTT,CASSLLGAAMNTEAFF
TRBV9,TRBJ2-7,TRBD1,.,TGTGCCAGCAGTCGGACAGGGGGCGACGAGCAGTACTTC,CASSRTGGDEQYF